A selection of T cell receptor beta chains follows, all from one sample in a study of PD-1 blockade in mismatch repair-deficient tumors. Sequenced by immunoSEQ multiplex PCR; TCRdb stores in-frame clones only, minus some. The table includes roughly 45,000 clones, around three quarters detected once. This specimen was PBMCs, taken before pembrolizumab treatment. Receptor source: an adult with mismatch repair-deficient cancer. Each CDR3 is given with its conserved first and last residue. A D gene is named only where the DNA matches it firmly. Clone size is stated in some rows and not others, as once, few, many or a class when expanded.

>once|TRBV21-1|TRBJ2-7|NA
CASSRAGGPSYEQYF
TGTGCCAGCAGCAGAGCGGGAGGGCCGAGTTACGAGCAGTACTTC
>NA|TRBV5-6|TRBJ2-1|TRBD2
CASSSSSGTSVSYNEQFF
TGTGCCAGCAGCTCGAGCTCCGGGACTAGCGTCTCCTACAATGAGCAGTTCTTC
>NA|TRBV5-6|TRBJ2-1|TRBD2
CASSFPRTSGRYNEQFF
TGTGCCAGCAGCTTCCCGCGGACTAGCGGGAGATACAATGAGCAGTTCTTC
>NA|TRBV9|TRBJ2-1|TRBD2
CASSAGAGLAVSSYNEQFF
TGTGCCAGCAGCGCCGGGGCGGGACTAGCGGTTAGCTCCTACAATGAGCAGTTCTTC
>NA|TRBV10-3|TRBJ1-5|TRBD1
CAISPGTGSYQPQHF
TGTGCCATCAGCCCCGGGACAGGGAGTTATCAGCCCCAGCATTTT
>NA|TRBV4-1|TRBJ1-1|TRBD1
CASSRWDRVTEAFF
TGCGCCAGCAGCCGCTGGGACAGGGTGACTGAAGCTTTCTTT
>few|TRBV4-1|TRBJ2-7|TRBD2
CASSQVDMGLAGGEQYF
TGCGCCAGCAGCCAAGTCGATATGGGACTAGCGGGGGGGGAGCAGTACTTC
>few|TRBV29-1|TRBJ2-3|TRBD2
CSAATSGRADTQYF
TGCAGCGCCGCGACTAGCGGGAGGGCAGATACGCAGTATTTT
>NA|TRBV27|TRBJ2-7|NA
CASSLLGWTETYEQYF
TGTGCCAGCAGTCTACTCGGTTGGACGGAAACCTACGAGCAGTACTTC
>NA|TRBV9|TRBJ2-2|TRBD2
CASSVGAGALAGELFF
TGTGCCAGCAGCGTAGGGGCGGGAGCATTGGCCGGGGAGCTGTTTTTT
>NA|TRBV18|TRBJ2-7|TRBD2
CASSIAGGPYEQYF
TGTGCCAGCTCAATAGCGGGAGGGCCCTACGAGCAGTACTTC
>NA|TRBV5-1|TRBJ2-3|TRBD2
CASSSPASGLASDTQYF
TGCGCCAGCAGTTCCCCGGCTTCGGGACTAGCGTCAGATACGCAGTATTTT
>NA|TRBV2|TRBJ2-7|TRBD2
CASSELAGGPSEQYF
TGTGCCAGCAGCGAACTAGCGGGAGGGCCGAGCGAGCAGTACTTC
>NA|TRBV7-3|TRBJ2-1|TRBD2
CASSHGGLAGVNEQFF
TGTGCCAGCAGCCACGGGGGGCTAGCGGGAGTCAATGAGCAGTTCTTC
>NA|TRBV18|TRBJ2-7|NA
CASSPGPNVGLYEQYF
TGTGCCAGCTCACCGGGGCCAAACGTCGGTTTGTACGAGCAGTACTTC
>NA|TRBV7-9|TRBJ1-3|NA
CASSSRSSGNTIYF
TGTGCCAGCAGCAGCCGAAGCTCTGGAAACACCATATATTTT
>NA|TRBV2|TRBJ2-7|TRBD1
CASSDGQGPYEQYF
TGTGCCAGCAGTGACGGACAGGGACCCTACGAGCAGTACTTC
>once|TRBV6-5|TRBJ2-5|NA
CASSYLSGTQYF
TGTGCCAGCAGTTACCTTAGCGGGACCCAGTACTTC
>NA|TRBV7-8|TRBJ2-7|TRBD1
CASSLGGQGDPREQYF
TGTGCCAGCAGCTTAGGAGGACAGGGGGACCCTAGGGAGCAGTACTTC
>NA|TRBV6-5|TRBJ2-1|NA
CASSYSVQPTNEQFF
TGTGCCAGCAGTTACTCGGTTCAACCGACCAATGAGCAGTTCTTC
>NA|TRBV28|TRBJ2-7|TRBD1
CASAGGLRDEQYF
TGTGCCAGCGCAGGGGGATTAAGGGACGAGCAGTACTTC
>NA|TRBV30|TRBJ2-1|TRBD2
CAWGKAGGGEQFF
TGTGCCTGGGGGAAGGCGGGAGGGGGTGAGCAGTTCTTC